This TCR beta chain was retrieved from a study of radiotherapy plus CTLA-4 blockade in lung cancer. Produced via immunoSEQ multiplex PCR; TCRdb's table is partial and in-frame only. Among over 95,000 clones, 65% to 85% were seen once, and the ten largest hold about 3%. The TCR comes from a human donor with non-small cell lung cancer who had a partial response to radiotherapy plus ipilimumab. Some clones in this sample may be carry-over from other donors' samples. Here the sequenced sample was peripheral blood, taken from a patient treated with radiotherapy plus ipilimumab.

The CDR3 DNA reads as TGTGCCAGCAGAGGGGTGGGCTACACCTTC. This encodes CASRGVGYTF. The rearrangement uses TRBV6-5 and TRBJ1-2; a possible D gene is TRBD1 (5 bases). The germline gives CDR1 MNHEY, CDR2 SVGAGI. The CDR3 length is 10 residues. Trimming took off 6 bases at V and 8 bases at J, with 7 bases between the two ends.